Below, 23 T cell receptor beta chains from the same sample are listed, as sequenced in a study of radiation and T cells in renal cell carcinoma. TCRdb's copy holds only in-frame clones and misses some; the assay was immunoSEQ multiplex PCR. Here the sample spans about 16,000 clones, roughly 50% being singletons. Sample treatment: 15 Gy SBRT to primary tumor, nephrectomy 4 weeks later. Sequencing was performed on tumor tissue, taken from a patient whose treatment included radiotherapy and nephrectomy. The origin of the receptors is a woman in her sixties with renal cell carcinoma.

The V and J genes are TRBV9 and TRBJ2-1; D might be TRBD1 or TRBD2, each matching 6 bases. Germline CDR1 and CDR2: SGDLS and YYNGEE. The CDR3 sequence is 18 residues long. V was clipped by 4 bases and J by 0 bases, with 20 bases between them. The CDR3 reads CASSFSWNPGASYNEQFF. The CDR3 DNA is TGTGCCAGCAGCTTTAGTTGGAATCCGGGGGCCTCCTACAATGAGCAGTTCTTC.

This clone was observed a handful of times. Here the CDR3 reads CASSFGTGYIGYTF. CDR3 coding DNA: TGCGCCAGCAGCTTTGGGACAGGGTATATCGGCTACACCTTC. The chain carries TRBV5-1 and TRBJ1-2, with TRBD1 matching 9 bases. The CDR3 spans 14 residues. V shed 2 bases and J 8 bases; nucleotides not matched to a gene: 7. CDR1 and CDR2 (germline): SGHRS, YFSETQ.

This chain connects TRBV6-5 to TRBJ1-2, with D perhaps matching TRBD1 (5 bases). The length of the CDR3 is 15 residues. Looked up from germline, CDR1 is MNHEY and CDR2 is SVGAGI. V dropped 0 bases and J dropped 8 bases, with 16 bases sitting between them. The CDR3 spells CASSYSGREVYGYTF. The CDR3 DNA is TGTGCCAGCAGTTACTCGGGCAGGGAGGTGTACGGCTACACCTTC.

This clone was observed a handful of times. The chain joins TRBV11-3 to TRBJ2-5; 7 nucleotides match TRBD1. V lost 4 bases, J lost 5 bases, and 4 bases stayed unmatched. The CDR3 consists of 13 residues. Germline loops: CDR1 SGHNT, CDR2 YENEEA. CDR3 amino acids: CASSSGGLETQYF. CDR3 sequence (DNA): TGTGCCAGCAGCTCAGGGGGTTTGGAGACCCAGTACTTC.

DNA for the CDR3: TGTGCCAGCAGTTACTTGGGGTCCTACAATGAGCAGTTCTTC. Its protein is CASSYLGSYNEQFF. V gene TRBV6-6 combines with J gene TRBJ2-1; D is uncertain. The length of the CDR3 is 14 residues. The germline V and J ends were trimmed by 1 base and 1 base, with 5 bases remaining between them. Germline V CDR1 and CDR2: MNHNY, SVGAGI (reference sequence).

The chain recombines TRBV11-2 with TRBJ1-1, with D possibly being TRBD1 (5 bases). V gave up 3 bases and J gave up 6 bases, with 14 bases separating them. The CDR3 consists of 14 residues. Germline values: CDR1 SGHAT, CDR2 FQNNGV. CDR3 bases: TGTGCCAGCAGCTTTTTGGTGCGGGGGGCTGAAGCTTTCTTT. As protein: CASSFLVRGAEAFF.

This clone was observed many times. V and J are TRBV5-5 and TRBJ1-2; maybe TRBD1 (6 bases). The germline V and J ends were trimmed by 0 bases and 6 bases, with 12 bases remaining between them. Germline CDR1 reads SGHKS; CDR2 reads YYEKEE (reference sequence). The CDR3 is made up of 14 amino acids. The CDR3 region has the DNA TGTGCCAGCAGCTTGGTAATTCAGGGGAATGGCTACACCTTC. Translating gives CASSLVIQGNGYTF.

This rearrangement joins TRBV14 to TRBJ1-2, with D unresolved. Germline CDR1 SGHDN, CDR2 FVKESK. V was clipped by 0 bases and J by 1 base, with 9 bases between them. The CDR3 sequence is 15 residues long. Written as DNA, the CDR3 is TGTGCCAGCAGCCAAGACGAGTACCTTAACTATGGCTACACCTTC. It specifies CASSQDEYLNYGYTF. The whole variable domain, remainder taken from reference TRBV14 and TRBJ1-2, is EAGVTQFPSHSVIEKGQTVTLRCDPISGHDNLYWYRRVMGKEIKFLLHFVKESKQDESGMPNNRFLAERTGGTYSTLKVQPAELEDSGVYFCASSQDEYLNYGYTFGSGTRLTVV.

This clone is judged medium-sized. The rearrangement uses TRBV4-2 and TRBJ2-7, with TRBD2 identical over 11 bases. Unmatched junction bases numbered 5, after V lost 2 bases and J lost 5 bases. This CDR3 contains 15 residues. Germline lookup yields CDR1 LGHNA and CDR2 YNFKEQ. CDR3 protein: CASSQTSGSSDEQYF. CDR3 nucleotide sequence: TGTGCCAGCAGCCAAACTAGCGGGAGTTCTGACGAGCAGTACTTC.

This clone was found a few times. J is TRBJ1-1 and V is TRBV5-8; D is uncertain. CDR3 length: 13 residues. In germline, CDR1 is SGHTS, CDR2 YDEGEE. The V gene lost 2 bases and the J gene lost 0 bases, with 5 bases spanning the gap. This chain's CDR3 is CASSLPVNTEAFF. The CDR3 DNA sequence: TGTGCCAGCAGCTTACCCGTGAACACTGAAGCTTTCTTT.

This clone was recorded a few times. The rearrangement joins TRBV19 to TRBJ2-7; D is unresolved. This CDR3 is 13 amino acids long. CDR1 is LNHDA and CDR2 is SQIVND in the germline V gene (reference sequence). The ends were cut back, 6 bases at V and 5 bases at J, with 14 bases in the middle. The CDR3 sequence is CASSWTEDHEQYF. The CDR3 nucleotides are TGTGCCAGTAGCTGGACCGAAGACCACGAGCAGTACTTC. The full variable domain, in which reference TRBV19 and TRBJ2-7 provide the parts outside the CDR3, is DGGITQSPKYLFRKEGQNVTLSCEQNLNHDAMYWYRQDPGQGLRLIYYSQIVNDFQKGDIAEGYSVSREKKESFPLTVTSAQKNPTAFYLCASSWTEDHEQYFGPGTRLTVT.

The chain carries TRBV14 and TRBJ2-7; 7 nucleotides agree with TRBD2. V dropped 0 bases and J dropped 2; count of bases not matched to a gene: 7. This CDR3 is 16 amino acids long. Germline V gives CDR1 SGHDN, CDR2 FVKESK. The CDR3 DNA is TGTGCCAGCAGCCAAGATCAGTTAGCGGGCCCCTACGAGCAGTACTTC. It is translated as CASSQDQLAGPYEQYF.

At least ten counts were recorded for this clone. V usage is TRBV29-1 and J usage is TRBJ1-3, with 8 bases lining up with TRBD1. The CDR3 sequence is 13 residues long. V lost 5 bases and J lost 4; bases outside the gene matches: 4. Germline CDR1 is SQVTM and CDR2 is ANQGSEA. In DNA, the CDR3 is TGCAGCGTTACCGCAGGGGGCGGAAACACCATATATTTT. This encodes CSVTAGGGNTIYF.

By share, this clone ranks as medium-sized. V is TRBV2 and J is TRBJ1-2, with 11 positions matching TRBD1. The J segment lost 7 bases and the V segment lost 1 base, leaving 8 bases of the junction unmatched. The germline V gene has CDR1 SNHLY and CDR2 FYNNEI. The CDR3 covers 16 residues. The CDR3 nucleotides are TGTGCCAGCAGTGAAGGGACAGGGGGCGGAGGTCCTGGCTACACCTTC. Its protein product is CASSEGTGGGGPGYTF.

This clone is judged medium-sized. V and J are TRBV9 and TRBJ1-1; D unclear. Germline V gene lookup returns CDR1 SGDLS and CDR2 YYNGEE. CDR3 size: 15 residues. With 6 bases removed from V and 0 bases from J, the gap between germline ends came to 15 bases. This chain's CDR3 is CASTIGRVMNTEAFF. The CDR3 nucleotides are TGTGCCAGCACAATCGGCCGAGTAATGAACACTGAAGCTTTCTTT.

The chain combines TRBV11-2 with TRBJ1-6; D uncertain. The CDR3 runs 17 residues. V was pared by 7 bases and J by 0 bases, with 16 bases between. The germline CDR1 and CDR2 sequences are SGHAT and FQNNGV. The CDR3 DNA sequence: TGTGCCAGCACCACCCAGAGAGTGAGCTCCTATAATTCACCCCTCCACTTT. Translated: CASTTQRVSSYNSPLHF.

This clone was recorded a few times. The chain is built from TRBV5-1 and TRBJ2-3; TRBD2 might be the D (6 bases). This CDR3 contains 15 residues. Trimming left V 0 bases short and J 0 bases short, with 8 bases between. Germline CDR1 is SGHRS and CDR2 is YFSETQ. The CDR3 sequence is CASSLEAGSTDTQYF. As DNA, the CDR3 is TGCGCCAGCAGCTTGGAGGCGGGGAGCACAGATACGCAGTATTTT.

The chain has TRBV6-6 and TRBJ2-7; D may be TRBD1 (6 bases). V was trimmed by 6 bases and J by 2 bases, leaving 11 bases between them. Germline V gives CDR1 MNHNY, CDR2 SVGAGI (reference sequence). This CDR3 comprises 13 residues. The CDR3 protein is CASRWTAAYEQYF. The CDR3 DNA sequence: TGTGCCAGCAGGTGGACAGCCGCCTACGAGCAGTACTTC.

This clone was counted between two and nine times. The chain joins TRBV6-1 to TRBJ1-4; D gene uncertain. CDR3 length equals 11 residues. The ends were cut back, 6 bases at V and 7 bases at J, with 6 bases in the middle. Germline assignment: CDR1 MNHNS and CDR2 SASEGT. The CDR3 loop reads CASRAGEKLFF. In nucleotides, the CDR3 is TGTGCCAGCAGGGCGGGTGAAAAACTGTTTTTT.

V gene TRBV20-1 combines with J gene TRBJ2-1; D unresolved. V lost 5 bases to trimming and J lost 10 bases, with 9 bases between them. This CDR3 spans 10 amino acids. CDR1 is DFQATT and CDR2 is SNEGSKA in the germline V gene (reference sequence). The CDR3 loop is CSAGALEQFF. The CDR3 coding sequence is TGCAGTGCTGGCGCCCTAGAGCAGTTCTTC.

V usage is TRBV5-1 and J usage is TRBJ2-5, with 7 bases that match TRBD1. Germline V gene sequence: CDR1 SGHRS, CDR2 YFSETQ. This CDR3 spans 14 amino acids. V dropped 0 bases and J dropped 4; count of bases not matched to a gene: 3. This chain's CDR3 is CASSLEPGGETQYF. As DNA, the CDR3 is TGCGCCAGCAGCTTGGAACCAGGGGGAGAGACCCAGTACTTC.

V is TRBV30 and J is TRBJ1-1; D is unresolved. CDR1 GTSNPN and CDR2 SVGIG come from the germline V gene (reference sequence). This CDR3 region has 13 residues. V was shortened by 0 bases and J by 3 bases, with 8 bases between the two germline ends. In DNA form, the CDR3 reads TGTGCCTGGAGTGTTAGGGCGGACACTGAAGCTTTCTTT. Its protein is CAWSVRADTEAFF.

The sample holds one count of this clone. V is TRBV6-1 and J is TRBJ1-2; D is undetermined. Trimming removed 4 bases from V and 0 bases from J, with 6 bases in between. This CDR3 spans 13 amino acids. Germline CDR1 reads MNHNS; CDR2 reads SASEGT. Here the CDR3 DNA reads TGTGCCAGCAGTGCGATAGCTAACTATGGCTACACCTTC. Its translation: CASSAIANYGYTF.